Detailed here is one T cell receptor (beta chain). CDR1 is SQVTM and CDR2 is ANQGSEA in the germline V gene. The CDR3 covers 13 residues. TCRdb processed the 5' RACE reads again and assigns one entry to each CDR3 protein, with no DNA. The table lists about 390,000 distinct CDR3 sequences. The sample comes from a study of T cells expressing NK-cell markers. This rearrangement joins TRBV29-1 to TRBJ2-7; TCRdb's D gene call, TRBD2, goes unchecked for lack of DNA. The origin of this receptor is a woman between 45 and 60 years old in good health. Input material: blood T cells: a sorted CD56 or NKG2C T cell subset, CD4+ or CD8+ T cells, or bulk PBMC T cells (not recorded which). CDR3 sequence reads: CSVVGWGAYEQYF.